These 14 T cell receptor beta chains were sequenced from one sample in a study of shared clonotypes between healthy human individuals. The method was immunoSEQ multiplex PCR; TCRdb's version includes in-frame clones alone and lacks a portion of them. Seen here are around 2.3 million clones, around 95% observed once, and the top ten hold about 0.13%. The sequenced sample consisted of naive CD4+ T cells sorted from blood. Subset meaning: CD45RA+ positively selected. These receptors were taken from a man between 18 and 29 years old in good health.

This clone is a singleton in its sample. The CDR3 region has the DNA TGCGCCAGCAGTTTGAGGCCACAGGGGCCCAACTATGGCTACACCTTC. This sequence encodes CASSLRPQGPNYGYTF. The chain uses TRBV5-1 and TRBJ1-2; TRBD1 matches 7 bases. The CDR3 runs to 16 residues. CDR1 and CDR2 (germline): SGHRS, YFSETQ. The junction had 12 bases not matched to a gene; V was cut back by 5 bases and J by 2 bases.

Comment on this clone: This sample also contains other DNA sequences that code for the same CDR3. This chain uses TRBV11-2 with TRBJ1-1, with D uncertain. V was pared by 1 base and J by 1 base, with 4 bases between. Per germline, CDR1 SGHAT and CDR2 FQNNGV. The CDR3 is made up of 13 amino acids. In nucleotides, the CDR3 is TGTGCCAGCAGCTTAGTCCAGAACACTGAAGCTTTCTTT. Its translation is CASSLVQNTEAFF.

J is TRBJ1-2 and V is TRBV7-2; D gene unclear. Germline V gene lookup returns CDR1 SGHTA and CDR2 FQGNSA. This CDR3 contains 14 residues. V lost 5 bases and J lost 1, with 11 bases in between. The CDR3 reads CASSLYSLNYGYTF. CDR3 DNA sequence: TGTGCCAGCAGCCTGTACAGTCTTAACTATGGCTACACCTTC. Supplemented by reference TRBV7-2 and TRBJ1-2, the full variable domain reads GAGVSQSPSNKVTEKGKDVELRCDPISGHTALYWYRQSLGQGLEFLIYFQGNSAPDKSGLPSDRFSAERTGGSVSTLTIQRTQQEDSAVYLCASSLYSLNYGYTFGSGTRLTVV.

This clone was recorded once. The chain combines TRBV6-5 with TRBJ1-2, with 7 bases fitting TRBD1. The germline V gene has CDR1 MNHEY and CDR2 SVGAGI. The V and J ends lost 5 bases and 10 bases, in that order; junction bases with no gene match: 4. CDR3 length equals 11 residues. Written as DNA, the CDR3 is TGTGCCAGCAGTGGACAGGACGTCTACACCTTC. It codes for CASSGQDVYTF.

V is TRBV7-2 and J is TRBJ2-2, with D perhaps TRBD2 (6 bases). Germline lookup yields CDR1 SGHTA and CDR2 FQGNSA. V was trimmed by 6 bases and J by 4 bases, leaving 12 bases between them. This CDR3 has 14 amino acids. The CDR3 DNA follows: TGTGCCAGCAGGCCGACTAGAGGCACCGGGGAGCTGTTTTTT. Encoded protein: CASRPTRGTGELFF.

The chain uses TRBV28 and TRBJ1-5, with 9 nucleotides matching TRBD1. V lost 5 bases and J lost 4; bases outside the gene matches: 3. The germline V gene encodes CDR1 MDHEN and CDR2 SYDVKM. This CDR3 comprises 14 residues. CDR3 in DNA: TGTGCCAGCAGTAGGACAGGGGAAAATCAGCCCCAGCATTTT. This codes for CASSRTGENQPQHF.

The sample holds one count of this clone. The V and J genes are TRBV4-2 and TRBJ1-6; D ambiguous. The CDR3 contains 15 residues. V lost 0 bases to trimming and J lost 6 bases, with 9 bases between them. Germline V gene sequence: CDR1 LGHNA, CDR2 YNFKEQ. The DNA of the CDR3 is TGTGCCAGCAGCCAAGAATATCAGCCTAATTCACCCCTCCACTTT. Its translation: CASSQEYQPNSPLHF.

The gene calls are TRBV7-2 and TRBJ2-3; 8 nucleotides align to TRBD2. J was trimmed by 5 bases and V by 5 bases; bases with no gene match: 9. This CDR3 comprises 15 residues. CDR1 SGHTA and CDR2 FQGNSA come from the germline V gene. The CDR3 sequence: CASSRDGLAGDTQYF. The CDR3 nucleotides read TGTGCCAGCAGCCGGGATGGACTAGCCGGAGATACGCAGTATTTT.

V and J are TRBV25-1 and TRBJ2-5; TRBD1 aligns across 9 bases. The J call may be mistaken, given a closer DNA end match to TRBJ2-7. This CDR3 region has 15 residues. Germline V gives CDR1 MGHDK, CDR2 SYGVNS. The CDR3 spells CASSESGTGSVEQYF. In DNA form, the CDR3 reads TGTGCCAGCAGTGAATCGGGGACAGGGAGCGTCGAGCAGTACTTC.

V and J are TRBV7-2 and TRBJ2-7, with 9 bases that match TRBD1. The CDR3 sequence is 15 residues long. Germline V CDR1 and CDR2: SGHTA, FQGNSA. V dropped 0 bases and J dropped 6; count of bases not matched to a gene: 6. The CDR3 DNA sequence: TGTGCCAGCAGCTTAGCCGGGACAGGGACCCTCGAGCAGTACTTC. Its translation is CASSLAGTGTLEQYF. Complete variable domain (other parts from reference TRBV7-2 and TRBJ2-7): GAGVSQSPSNKVTEKGKDVELRCDPISGHTALYWYRQSLGQGLEFLIYFQGNSAPDKSGLPSDRFSAERTGGSVSTLTIQRTQQEDSAVYLCASSLAGTGTLEQYFGPGTRLTVT.

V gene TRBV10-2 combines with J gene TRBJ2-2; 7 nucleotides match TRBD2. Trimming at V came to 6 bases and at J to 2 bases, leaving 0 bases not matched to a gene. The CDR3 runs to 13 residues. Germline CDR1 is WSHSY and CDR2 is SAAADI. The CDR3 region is CASRTSNTGELFF. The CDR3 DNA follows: TGCGCCAGCAGGACTAGCAACACCGGGGAGCTGTTTTTT.

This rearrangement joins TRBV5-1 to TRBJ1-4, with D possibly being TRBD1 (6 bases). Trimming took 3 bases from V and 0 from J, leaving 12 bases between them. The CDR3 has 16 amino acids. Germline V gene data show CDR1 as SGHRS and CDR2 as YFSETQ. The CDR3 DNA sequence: TGCGCCAGCAGCTCGACAGGAACCGCAACTAATGAAAAACTGTTTTTT. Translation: CASSSTGTATNEKLFF.

CDR3 sequence reads: CASSSGQGNSPLHF. CDR3 sequence (DNA): TGTGCCAGCAGCTCGGGACAGGGTAATTCACCCCTCCACTTT. This chain links TRBV7-8 with TRBJ1-6; 9 positions match TRBD1. The germline gives CDR1 SGHVS, CDR2 FQNEAQ. This CDR3 has 14 residues. Unmatched junction bases numbered 1, after V lost 4 bases and J lost 6 bases. The whole variable domain, filled in from reference TRBV7-8 and TRBJ1-6, reads GAGVSQSPRYKVAKRGQDVALRCDPISGHVSLFWYQQALGQGPEFLTYFQNEAQLDKSGLPSDRFFAERPEGSVSTLKIQRTQQEDSAVYLCASSSGQGNSPLHFGNGTRLTVT.

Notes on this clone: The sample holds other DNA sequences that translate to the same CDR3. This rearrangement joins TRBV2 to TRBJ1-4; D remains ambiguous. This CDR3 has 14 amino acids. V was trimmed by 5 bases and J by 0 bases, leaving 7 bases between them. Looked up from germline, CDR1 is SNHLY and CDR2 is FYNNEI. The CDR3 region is CASSRQATNEKLFF. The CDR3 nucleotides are TGTGCCAGCAGTAGACAAGCAACTAATGAAAAACTGTTTTTT. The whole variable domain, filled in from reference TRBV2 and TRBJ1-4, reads EPEVTQTPSHQVTQMGQEVILRCVPISNHLYFYWYRQILGQKVEFLVSFYNNEISEKSEIFDDQFSVERPDGSNFTLKIRSTKLEDSAMYFCASSRQATNEKLFFGSGTQLSVL.